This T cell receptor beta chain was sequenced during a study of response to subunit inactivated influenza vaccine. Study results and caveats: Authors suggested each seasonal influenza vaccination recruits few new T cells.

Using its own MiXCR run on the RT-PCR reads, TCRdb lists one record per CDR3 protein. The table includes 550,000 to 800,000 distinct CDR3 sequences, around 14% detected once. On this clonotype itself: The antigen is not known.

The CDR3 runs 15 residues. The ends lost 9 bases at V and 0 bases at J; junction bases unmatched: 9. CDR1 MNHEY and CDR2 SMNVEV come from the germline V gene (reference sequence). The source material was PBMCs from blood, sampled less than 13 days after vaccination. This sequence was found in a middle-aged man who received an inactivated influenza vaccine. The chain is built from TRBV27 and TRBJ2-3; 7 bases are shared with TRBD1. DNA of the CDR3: TGTGCCAGTCGGACAGGCACACCTAGCACAGATACGCAGTATTTT. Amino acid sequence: CASRTGTPSTDTQYF.